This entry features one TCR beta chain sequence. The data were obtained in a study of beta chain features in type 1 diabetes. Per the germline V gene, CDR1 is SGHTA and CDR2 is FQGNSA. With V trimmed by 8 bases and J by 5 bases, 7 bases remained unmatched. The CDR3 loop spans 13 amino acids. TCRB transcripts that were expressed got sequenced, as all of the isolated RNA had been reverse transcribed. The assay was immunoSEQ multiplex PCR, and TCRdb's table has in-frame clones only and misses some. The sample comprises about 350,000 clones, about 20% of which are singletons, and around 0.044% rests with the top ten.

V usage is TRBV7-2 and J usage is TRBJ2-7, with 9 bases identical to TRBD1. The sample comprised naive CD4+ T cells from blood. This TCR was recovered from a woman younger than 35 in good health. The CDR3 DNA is TGTGCCAGCGGAAGGGACAGGGATCACGAGCAGTACTTC. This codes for CASGRDRDHEQYF.